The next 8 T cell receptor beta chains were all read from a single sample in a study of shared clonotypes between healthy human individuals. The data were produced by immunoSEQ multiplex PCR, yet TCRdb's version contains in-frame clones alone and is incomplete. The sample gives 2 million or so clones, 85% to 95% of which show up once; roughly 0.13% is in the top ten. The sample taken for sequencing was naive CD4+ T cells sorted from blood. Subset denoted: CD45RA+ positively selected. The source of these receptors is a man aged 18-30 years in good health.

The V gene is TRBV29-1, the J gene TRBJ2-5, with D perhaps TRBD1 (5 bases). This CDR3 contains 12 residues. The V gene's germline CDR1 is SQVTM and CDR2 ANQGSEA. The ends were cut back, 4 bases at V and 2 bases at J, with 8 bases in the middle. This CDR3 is CSVGAGQETQYF. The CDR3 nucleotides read TGCAGCGTTGGGGCAGGGCAAGAGACCCAGTACTTC.

The CDR3 protein is CAIRAGYSSSYEQYF. The CDR3 region has the DNA TGTGCCATCAGAGCAGGGTACTCAAGCTCCTACGAGCAGTACTTC. The J gene is TRBJ2-7, the V gene TRBV10-3; possible D gene TRBD1, 5 bases. The CDR3 is made up of 15 amino acids. Looked up from germline, CDR1 is ENHRY and CDR2 is SYGVKD. Trimming took 6 bases from V and 0 from J, leaving 15 bases between them.

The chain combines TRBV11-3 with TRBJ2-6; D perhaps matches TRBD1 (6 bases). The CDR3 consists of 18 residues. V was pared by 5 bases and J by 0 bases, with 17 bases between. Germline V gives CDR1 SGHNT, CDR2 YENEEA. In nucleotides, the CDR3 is TGTGCCAGCAGCGCATCCATTAAAGGGGGCTCTGGGGCCAACGTCCTGACTTTC. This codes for CASSASIKGGSGANVLTF.

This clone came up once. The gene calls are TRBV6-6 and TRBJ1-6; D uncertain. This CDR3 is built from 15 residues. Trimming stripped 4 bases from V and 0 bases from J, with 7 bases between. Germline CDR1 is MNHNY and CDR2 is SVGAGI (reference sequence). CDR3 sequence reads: CASSLSSSYNSPLHF. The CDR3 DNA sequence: TGTGCCAGCAGTTTGTCTAGCTCCTATAATTCACCCCTCCACTTT.

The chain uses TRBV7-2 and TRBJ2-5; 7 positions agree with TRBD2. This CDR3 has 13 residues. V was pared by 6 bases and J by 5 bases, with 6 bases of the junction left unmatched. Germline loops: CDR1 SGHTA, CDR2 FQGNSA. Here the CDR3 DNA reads TGTGCCAGCAGGAGCGGGATTTGGGAGACCCAGTACTTC. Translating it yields CASRSGIWETQYF.

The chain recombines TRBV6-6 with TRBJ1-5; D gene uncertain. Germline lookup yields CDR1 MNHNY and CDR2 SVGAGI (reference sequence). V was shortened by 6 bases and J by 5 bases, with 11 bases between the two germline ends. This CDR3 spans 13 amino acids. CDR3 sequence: CASSAITYQPQHF. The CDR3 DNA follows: TGTGCCAGCAGCGCGATCACTTATCAGCCCCAGCATTTT.

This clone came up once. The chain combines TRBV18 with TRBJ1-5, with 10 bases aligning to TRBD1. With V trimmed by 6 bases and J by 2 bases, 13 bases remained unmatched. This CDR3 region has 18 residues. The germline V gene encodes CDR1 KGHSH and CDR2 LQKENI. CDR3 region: CASSPGQGGREGNQPQHF. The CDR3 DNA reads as TGTGCCAGCTCTCCCGGACAGGGGGGGCGTGAGGGCAATCAGCCCCAGCATTTT.

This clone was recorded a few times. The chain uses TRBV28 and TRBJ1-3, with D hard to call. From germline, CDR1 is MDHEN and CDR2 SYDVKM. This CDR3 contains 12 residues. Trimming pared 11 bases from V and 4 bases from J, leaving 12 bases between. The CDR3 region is CASRGVGNTIYF. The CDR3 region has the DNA TGTGCCTCCCGCGGTGTCGGAAACACCATATATTTT.